The 29 T cell receptor beta chains below were found in one sample sequenced in a study of radiotherapy plus CTLA-4 blockade in lung cancer. Clones were sequenced by immunoSEQ multiplex PCR, and TCRdb holds only the in-frame ones, with some missing. The sample carries fewer than 140,000 clones, over 65% recorded once. This specimen was peripheral blood, taken from a patient treated with radiotherapy plus ipilimumab. The receptors shown here come from a human donor with non-small cell lung cancer that progressed on radiotherapy plus ipilimumab. Some clones in this sample may be carry-over from other donors' samples.

This chain uses TRBV20-1 with TRBJ2-3; the D gene is possibly TRBD1 (5 bases). Germline loops: CDR1 DFQATT, CDR2 SNEGSKA (reference sequence). There are 11 residues in the CDR3. V shed 4 bases and J shed 7 bases, with 9 bases lying between them. The CDR3 DNA reads TGCAGTGCTATCTCAGGGTATACGCAGTATTTT. Its protein is CSAISGYTQYF.

The chain combines TRBV30 with TRBJ2-7; no firm D call. The CDR3 has 13 amino acids. Per the germline V gene, CDR1 is GTSNPN and CDR2 is SVGIG (reference sequence). The V gene lost 0 bases and the J gene lost 4 bases, with 10 bases spanning the gap. CDR3 DNA sequence: TGTGCCTGGAGTGTTCTGAGTAGGTACGAGCAGTACTTC. It encodes CAWSVLSRYEQYF.

The chain is built from TRBV6-1 and TRBJ1-6, with D hard to call. The V end lost 1 base, the J end lost 9 bases, and 7 bases lay between the germline ends. Germline values: CDR1 MNHNS, CDR2 SASEGT. There are 13 residues in the CDR3. The CDR3 region has the DNA TGTGCCAGCAGTGAAGATCCTGCTTCACCCCTCCACTTT. The encoded protein is CASSEDPASPLHF.

The chain combines TRBV7-3 with TRBJ1-3; D is uncertain. Germline CDR1 is SGHTA and CDR2 is FQGTGA. The CDR3 spans 15 residues. With 5 bases removed from V and 3 bases from J, the gap between germline ends came to 14 bases. Here the CDR3 reads CASSLDNGGGNTIYF. The CDR3 coding sequence is TGTGCCAGCAGCCTCGACAATGGAGGTGGAAACACCATATATTTT. Full variable domain (missing parts from reference TRBV7-3 and TRBJ1-3): GAGVSQTPSNKVTEKGKYVELRCDPISGHTALYWYRQSLGQGPEFLIYFQGTGAADDSGLPNDRFFAVRPEGSVSTLKIQRTERGDSAVYLCASSLDNGGGNTIYFGEGSWLTVV.

This sequence joins TRBV4-2 and TRBJ2-7; tentative D call: TRBD2 (6 bases). Germline-derived CDR1 and CDR2 are LGHNA and YNFKEQ. Trimming pared 6 bases from V and 2 bases from J, leaving 23 bases between. This CDR3 is built from 17 residues. Here the CDR3 DNA reads TGTGCCAGCAGGAAGCCCGGGAGAGGACCTCGAGCCTACGAGCAGTACTTC. This gives the protein CASRKPGRGPRAYEQYF.

This clone was recorded only once. The chain carries TRBV27 and TRBJ2-2; D may correspond to TRBD1 or TRBD2 (5 bases each). Germline V gene data show CDR1 as MNHEY and CDR2 as SMNVEV (reference sequence). The CDR3 contains 16 residues. Trimming removed 3 bases from V and 4 bases from J, with 15 bases in between. CDR3 loop: CASSFRGIPITGELFF. CDR3 DNA: TGTGCCAGCAGTTTCCGGGGCATCCCAATCACCGGGGAGCTGTTTTTT.

This clone was counted between two and nine times. Distinct nucleotide sequences in the sample also encode this CDR3. The chain combines TRBV9 with TRBJ1-5; the D is unclear. The CDR3 spans 13 residues. V was shortened by 3 bases and J by 3 bases, with 7 bases between the two germline ends. CDR1 and CDR2 (germline): SGDLS, YYNGEE. Here the CDR3 reads CASSESPNQPQHF. The CDR3 nucleotides read TGTGCCAGCAGCGAGAGCCCCAATCAGCCCCAGCATTTT.

The rearrangement uses TRBV14 and TRBJ1-2, with 8 bases identical to TRBD1. The CDR3 length is 16 residues. The V segment lost 3 bases and the J segment 4 bases; nucleotides outside the gene matches: 10. Germline CDR1 SGHDN, CDR2 FVKESK. The CDR3: CASSHRTGRFVYGYTF. Written as DNA, the CDR3 is TGTGCCAGCAGCCATAGGACAGGGAGGTTCGTCTATGGCTACACCTTC.

The V and J genes are TRBV11-1 and TRBJ2-7; D call uncertain. Germline CDR1 and CDR2: SGHAT and FQDESV (reference sequence). The CDR3 is made up of 16 amino acids. V was shortened by 5 bases and J by 3 bases, with 20 bases between the two germline ends. CDR3 in amino acids: CASSNRRTGPSYEQYF. The CDR3, as DNA: TGTGCCAGCAGCAATCGACGTACGGGCCCGAGCTACGAGCAGTACTTC.

This clone was counted between two and nine times. V gene TRBV19 combines with J gene TRBJ1-3; D gene unclear. V shed 7 bases and J shed 0 bases, with 16 bases lying between them. Looked up from germline, CDR1 is LNHDA and CDR2 is SQIVND (reference sequence). CDR3 length: 16 residues. The CDR3: CASTTSLSFSGNTIYF. In nucleotides, the CDR3 is TGTGCCAGTACCACCTCCCTATCATTCTCTGGAAACACCATATATTTT. Drawing the rest from reference TRBV19 and TRBJ1-3, the complete variable domain is DGGITQSPKYLFRKEGQNVTLSCEQNLNHDAMYWYRQDPGQGLRLIYYSQIVNDFQKGDIAEGYSVSREKKESFPLTVTSAQKNPTAFYLCASTTSLSFSGNTIYFGEGSWLTVV.

The V gene is TRBV6-1, the J gene TRBJ2-1; 8 bases are shared with TRBD2. Germline V gene data show CDR1 as MNHNS and CDR2 as SASEGT. This CDR3 spans 15 amino acids. The ends lost 10 bases at V and 2 bases at J; junction bases unmatched: 10. In DNA form, the CDR3 reads TGTGCCATCCCGACCGGGACTAGTCCCTACAATGAGCAGTTCTTC. Its protein product is CAIPTGTSPYNEQFF.

This chain connects TRBV4-2 to TRBJ2-5, with 9 nucleotides matching TRBD1. Germline V lookup: CDR1 LGHNA, CDR2 YNFKEQ. CDR3 length: 19 residues. J was trimmed by 5 bases and V by 1 base; bases with no gene match: 17. CDR3 bases: TGTGCCAGCAGCCAAGTATTGCGACCGGGACAGGGAGGTTTGGAGACCCAGTACTTC. Translating gives CASSQVLRPGQGGLETQYF.

V gene TRBV7-2 combines with J gene TRBJ1-2; D remains unclear. Germline V gene lookup returns CDR1 SGHTA and CDR2 FQGNSA. Trimming removed 0 bases from V and 5 bases from J, with 7 bases in between. The CDR3 contains 13 residues. The DNA of the CDR3 is TGTGCCAGCAGCTTAGCTGTAGATTATGGCTACACCTTC. Its protein is CASSLAVDYGYTF.

Details on this clone: An end of the junction does not agree with germline; a read error may underlie this. This chain links TRBV7-9 with TRBJ2-3; the match to TRBD2 covers 9 bases. The CDR3 contains 14 residues. Germline CDR1 is SEHNR and CDR2 is FQNEAQ (reference sequence). The CDR3, as DNA: TGTGCCAGCAGCTCTAGCGGGGAGGGAGATCCGCAGTATTTT. It encodes CASSSSGEGDPQYF.

The chain joins TRBV5-1 to TRBJ2-7, with D perhaps matching TRBD1 (5 bases). The ends were cut back, 3 bases at V and 1 base at J, with 11 bases in the middle. CDR3 length: 14 residues. CDR1 and CDR2 (germline): SGHRS, YFSETQ. This CDR3 reads CASSSQGTSYEQYF. The DNA for the CDR3 is TGCGCCAGCAGCTCGCAGGGAACATCCTACGAGCAGTACTTC.

This clone was seen only once. J is TRBJ1-2 and V is TRBV4-3; D remains ambiguous. The germline CDR1 and CDR2 sequences are LGHNA and YSLEER. V shed 1 base and J shed 6 bases, with 12 bases lying between them. The CDR3 length is 14 residues. CDR3 DNA: TGCGCCAGCAGCCAAGGTCAGGAGGTTCATGGCTACACCTTC. It codes for CASSQGQEVHGYTF.

The chain employs TRBV5-1 and TRBJ2-3; perhaps D is TRBD1 or TRBD2 (5 bases each). The ends were cut back, 0 bases at V and 0 bases at J, with 14 bases in the middle. The CDR3 has 17 amino acids. Germline CDR1 reads SGHRS; CDR2 reads YFSETQ. CDR3: CASSLGGISGSTDTQYF. DNA of the CDR3: TGCGCCAGCAGCTTGGGGGGCATAAGCGGTAGCACAGATACGCAGTATTTT.

The rearrangement links TRBV5-1 to TRBJ2-7; TRBD1 aligns across 9 bases. Germline V gene lookup returns CDR1 SGHRS and CDR2 YFSETQ. Trimming took 6 bases from V and 4 from J; bases not matched to a gene: 11. The length of the CDR3 is 15 residues. CDR3 loop: CASTPTGTGIYEQYF. Written as DNA, the CDR3 is TGCGCCAGCACCCCTACCGGGACAGGGATTTACGAGCAGTACTTC.

The gene calls are TRBV4-1 and TRBJ1-2; 9 bases line up with TRBD1. V shed 0 bases and J 4 bases; nucleotides not matched to a gene: 9. The V gene's germline CDR1 is MGHRA and CDR2 YSYEKL. This CDR3 is built from 17 residues. The CDR3 DNA reads TGCGCCAGCAGCCAAGAAGGGACAGGGCCGTTTTCCTATGGCTACACCTTC. Protein sequence: CASSQEGTGPFSYGYTF.

This rearrangement joins TRBV11-2 to TRBJ2-2; perhaps D is TRBD1 or TRBD2 (5 bases each). Trimming took off 5 bases at V and 0 bases at J, with 10 bases between the two ends. Germline V lookup: CDR1 SGHAT, CDR2 FQNNGV. This CDR3 is 15 amino acids long. CDR3 nucleotide sequence: TGTGCCAGCAGCCGCAGGGAGACGAACACCGGGGAGCTGTTTTTT. Translated: CASSRRETNTGELFF.

This chain joins TRBV6-1 and TRBJ1-2, with a weak D call TRBD1 (6 bases). Trimming shortened V by 1 base and J by 4 bases, and 16 bases separated the two germline ends. The germline gives CDR1 MNHNS, CDR2 SASEGT. The CDR3 consists of 16 residues. CDR3 coding DNA: TGTGCCAGCAGTGAAGTTTGGGGACACAGTTCCTATGGCTACACCTTC. Protein sequence: CASSEVWGHSSYGYTF.

The rearrangement uses TRBV29-1 and TRBJ1-4; D might be TRBD1 (6 bases). Between the trimmed V and J ends, which lost 0 bases and 8 bases, there was a span of 13 bases. This CDR3 comprises 14 residues. CDR1 and CDR2 (germline): SQVTM, ANQGSEA. CDR3 DNA sequence: TGCAGCGTTGAAGATCTACCGGGGGCCGAAAAACTGTTTTTT. Amino acid sequence: CSVEDLPGAEKLFF.

The chain combines TRBV7-3 with TRBJ2-1, with 13 bases identical to TRBD2. Germline-derived CDR1 and CDR2 are SGHTA and FQGTGA. The CDR3 runs 16 residues. V shed 6 bases and J 0 bases; nucleotides not matched to a gene: 2. Here the CDR3 reads CASSRLAGGSYNEQFF. In nucleotides, the CDR3 is TGTGCCAGCAGTCGACTAGCGGGGGGCTCCTACAATGAGCAGTTCTTC.

This clone was seen a few times. The chain couples TRBV7-8 to TRBJ2-1, with D unclear. This CDR3 spans 15 amino acids. V gave up 5 bases and J gave up 0 bases, with 11 bases separating them. The germline V gene has CDR1 SGHVS and CDR2 FQNEAQ. For the CDR3, the DNA is TGTGCCAGCAGCCCCGCTAGGGACTCCTACAATGAGCAGTTCTTC. It codes for CASSPARDSYNEQFF.

This chain connects TRBV19 to TRBJ1-5, with D uncertain. Between the trimmed V and J ends, which lost 8 bases and 3 bases, there was a span of 26 bases. Germline values: CDR1 LNHDA, CDR2 SQIVND (reference sequence). The CDR3 contains 18 residues. The CDR3 bases are TGTGCCAGTCCCGGTACCGGACGCAACTATTACGACAATCAGCCCCAGCATTTT. Translation: CASPGTGRNYYDNQPQHF.

The chain employs TRBV5-5 and TRBJ2-7; D gene uncertain. The CDR3 consists of 14 residues. CDR1 is SGHKS, CDR2 YYEKEE, per germline (reference sequence). V was shortened by 0 bases and J by 1 base, with 8 bases between the two germline ends. DNA of the CDR3: TGTGCCAGCAGCTTGGAAACGGGTTCCTACGAGCAGTACTTC. Amino acids: CASSLETGSYEQYF.

This clone was found a few times. The chain is built from TRBV6-5 and TRBJ1-5, with unresolved D. Germline CDR1 reads MNHEY; CDR2 reads SVGAGI. Trimming pared 5 bases from V and 3 bases from J, leaving 8 bases between. The CDR3 is 13 residues long. CDR3: CASSEADNQPQHF. CDR3 nucleotides: TGTGCCAGCAGTGAGGCAGACAATCAGCCCCAGCATTTT.

The chain is built from TRBV4-3 and TRBJ1-6, with D unresolved. Trimming removed 0 bases from V and 11 bases from J, with 8 bases in between. This CDR3 region has 13 residues. The germline CDR1 and CDR2 sequences are LGHNA and YSLEER. The CDR3 DNA sequence: TGCGCCAGCAGCCAAGATACTGGAACACCCCTCCACTTT. As protein: CASSQDTGTPLHF.

The chain combines TRBV4-2 with TRBJ1-6, with D tentatively TRBD1 (5 bases). The V end lost 5 bases, the J end lost 8 bases, and 10 bases lay between the germline ends. The CDR3 runs to 13 residues. Germline lookup yields CDR1 LGHNA and CDR2 YNFKEQ. CDR3 amino acids: CASSLEGDSPLHF. The CDR3 coding sequence is TGTGCCAGCAGCTTGGAAGGGGATTCACCCCTCCACTTT.